This entry features one T cell receptor (beta chain) sequence. Individual cDNA molecules had unique molecular identifiers attached to them by the library. One entry per CDR3 protein results from TCRdb running MiXCR on the reads. The sample lists 3,800 or so distinct CDR3 sequences; 45% to 55% were seen once. This sample was taken from a study of human T cells and chemical hapten exposure. Treatment indicated: therapeutic diphenylcyclopropenone sensitization with weekly scalp DPC. Suited to DPC and affected by alopecia, the donors ranged from 18 to 70 years old. The CDR3 totals 14 residues. The germline gives CDR1 SNHLY, CDR2 FYNNEI. Trimming stripped 8 bases from V and 1 base from J, with 11 bases between.

The source was whole blood, collected before DPC sensitization or 2, 6, or about 24 weeks after (not recorded which). This TCR was sampled from an adult with alopecia areata. Some clones in this sample may be carry-over from other donors' samples. This table probably holds off-target reads from a library built for another chain. The chain employs TRBV2 and TRBJ2-2; D could derive from TRBD1 or TRBD2 (5 bases each). As DNA, the CDR3 is TGTGCCAGCTCTGGGACGGAGAACACCGGGGAGCTGTTTTTT. Translation: CASSGTENTGELFF.